In its sample, the clone carrying this T cell receptor (beta chain) was seen a few times. The antigen remains undetermined. The data derive from a study of molecular identifiers for immune sequencing clone quantification. Overall study results and limits: Clonotypes topping 20 RNA copies carried over 98% of effector molecules but under 1% of naive ones.

The length of the CDR3 is 18 residues. Germline loops: CDR1 MNHEY, CDR2 SVGEGT. Trimming took 0 bases from V and 5 from J; bases not matched to a gene: 11. Both previously described methods and listed TCR primers were employed to make bulk TCR libraries. TCRdb itself ran the PCR reads through MiXCR, one entry per CDR3 protein. The table lists more than 300,000 distinct CDR3 sequences, about 20% of them singletons. When naive CD8 T cells were sorted, they were gated as CD8+CD4-CCR7+CD45RA+. The sequenced sample was naive CD8+ T cells from blood, with Jurkat cell RNA spiked in. The subset was: FACS-sorted CD8+CD4-CCR7+CD45RA+ naive T cells. The TCR sequence derives from a human donor in good health. Some libraries in this study had Jurkat cell RNA spiked in. This rearrangement joins TRBV6-2 or TRBV6-3 to TRBJ2-3; 10 positions agree with TRBD2. CDR3 DNA sequence: TGTGCCAGCAGTTACTCGGGTAGCGGGGGGTCCCCGGAAGATACGCAGTATTTT. This sequence encodes CASSYSGSGGSPEDTQYF.